What follows are 28 T cell receptor beta chains derived from one specimen sequenced in a study of blood T cell repertoires in COVID-19. Libraries were prepared by immunoSEQ multiplex PCR; TCRdb keeps only in-frame clonotypes and omits some of them. This table holds 200,000 to 300,000 clones, 85% to 90% found once. Specimen: PBMCs or T cells enriched from blood (not recorded which). The source of these receptors is a man aged 35-49 years who had recovered from COVID-19.

This chain links TRBV27 with TRBJ2-7; D is ambiguous. V was cut by 5 bases and J by 7 bases, with 21 bases left in between. The CDR3 has 15 amino acids. The germline V gene has CDR1 MNHEY and CDR2 SMNVEV (reference sequence). CDR3 sequence: CASSTTRIKGWEQYF. Here the CDR3 DNA reads TGTGCCAGCAGTACAACGCGGATCAAAGGCTGGGAGCAGTACTTC.

V and J are TRBV3-1 (or the pseudogene TRBV3-2) and TRBJ2-5; the D is unclear. CDR1 and CDR2 (germline): LGHDT, YNNKEL (reference sequence). Trimming removed 4 bases from V and 4 bases from J, with 16 bases in between. The CDR3 has 15 amino acids. For the CDR3, the DNA is TGTGCCAGCAGCCTCGACTCCGGGTATGGAGAGACCCAGTACTTC. It specifies CASSLDSGYGETQYF.

The chain employs TRBV11-2 and TRBJ1-5; no clear D. The CDR3 consists of 12 residues. The V and J ends lost 4 bases and 5 bases respectively, with 6 bases between them. Germline CDR1 and CDR2: SGHAT and FQNNGV. The CDR3 region has the DNA TGTGCCAGCAGCTCCAATTATCAGCCCCAGCATTTT. Translated, it gives CASSSNYQPQHF.

This chain links TRBV7-3 with TRBJ2-1; TRBD2 aligns across 10 bases. From germline, CDR1 is SGHTA and CDR2 FQGTGA. V gave up 2 bases and J gave up 6 bases; unmatched junction bases: 7. This CDR3 has 16 amino acids. The CDR3 is CASSLPRSGRPNEQFF. The CDR3 region has the DNA TGTGCCAGCAGCTTACCCCGTAGCGGGAGGCCCAATGAGCAGTTCTTC.

V gene TRBV2 combines with J gene TRBJ1-5, with D possibly matching TRBD1 (5 bases). The V and J ends lost 4 bases and 1 base respectively, with 14 bases between them. CDR3 size: 16 residues. Germline lookup yields CDR1 SNHLY and CDR2 FYNNEI. This CDR3 reads CASSVSAGFSNQPQHF. The CDR3, as DNA: TGTGCCAGCAGTGTCTCTGCAGGGTTCAGCAATCAGCCCCAGCATTTT. Full variable domain (missing parts from reference TRBV2 and TRBJ1-5): EPEVTQTPSHQVTQMGQEVILRCVPISNHLYFYWYRQILGQKVEFLVSFYNNEISEKSEIFDDQFSVERPDGSNFTLKIRSTKLEDSAMYFCASSVSAGFSNQPQHFGDGTRLSIL.

This clone was recorded once. This sequence joins TRBV27 and TRBJ2-7, with TRBD1 matching 7 bases. J was trimmed by 0 bases and V by 6 bases; bases with no gene match: 11. Germline CDR1 is MNHEY and CDR2 is SMNVEV (reference sequence). This CDR3 contains 16 residues. The CDR3 DNA reads as TGTGCCAGCAGCCCCCTCGGACAGGTCTCCTCCTACGAGCAGTACTTC. It encodes CASSPLGQVSSYEQYF.

The J gene is TRBJ1-1, the V gene TRBV14; TRBD1 agrees at 8 bases. Trimming removed 1 base from V and 3 bases from J; junction bases left unmatched: 10. This CDR3 region has 17 residues. Germline assignment: CDR1 SGHDN and CDR2 FVKESK. CDR3 in DNA: TGTGCCAGCAGCCAAGTCCAGGGGGCGGCACGGTACACTGAAGCTTTCTTT. It translates to CASSQVQGAARYTEAFF.

V is TRBV7-6 and J is TRBJ2-2; 9 positions match TRBD1. CDR3 length: 16 residues. Germline CDR1 reads SGHVS; CDR2 reads FNYEAQ. The J segment lost 5 bases and the V segment lost 5 bases, leaving 9 bases of the junction unmatched. CDR3 nucleotide sequence: TGTGCCAGCAGCGCCGTTACAGGGGGCGGGACCGGGGAGCTGTTTTTT. It codes for CASSAVTGGGTGELFF.

The count of this clone is one. The V gene is TRBV6-5, the J gene TRBJ2-4; perhaps TRBD1 as D (5 bases). The V gene's germline CDR1 is MNHEY and CDR2 SVGAGI. This CDR3 is built from 14 residues. V was shortened by 4 bases and J by 2 bases, with 9 bases between the two germline ends. The CDR3 region has the DNA TGTGCCAGCAGTTTGGACATAACCAAAAACATTCAGTACTTC. The encoded protein is CASSLDITKNIQYF.

The V call is TRBV12-5, the J call TRBJ2-7; 8 nucleotides match TRBD1. V lost 6 bases, J lost 7 bases, and 5 bases stayed unmatched. Germline CDR1 LGHNT, CDR2 FRNRAP. The CDR3 spans 12 residues. The CDR3 DNA reads TGTGCTAGTGGGACAGGGGCCGGAGAGCAGTACTTC. Protein product: CASGTGAGEQYF.

The genes are TRBV5-6 and TRBJ2-2; D possibly corresponds to TRBD2 (5 bases). V dropped 3 bases and J dropped 1 base, with 13 bases sitting between them. Germline V gene lookup returns CDR1 SGHDT and CDR2 YYEEEE. CDR3 length equals 16 residues. CDR3 sequence: CASSSLRRLNTGELFF. The CDR3 DNA reads TGTGCCAGCAGCTCACTACGGAGGTTGAACACCGGGGAGCTGTTTTTT.

CDR3 region: CASSLVGISGAGVYEQYF. The CDR3 DNA is TGTGCCAGCAGCCTGGTTGGTATATCCGGGGCAGGGGTGTACGAGCAGTACTTC. V and J are TRBV7-8 and TRBJ2-7; the D gene is possibly TRBD1 (6 bases). The CDR3 runs to 18 residues. Germline V gives CDR1 SGHVS, CDR2 FQNEAQ. Between the trimmed V and J ends, which lost 5 bases and 4 bases, there was a span of 27 bases.

The CDR3 DNA reads TGTGCCAGCTCACCACTCGGGACAGGTGAACAGTACTTC. This translates into CASSPLGTGEQYF. The chain joins TRBV18 to TRBJ2-7; 8 bases agree with TRBD1. CDR3 length: 13 amino acids. Germline V gene sequence: CDR1 KGHSH, CDR2 LQKENI. The J segment lost 10 bases and the V segment lost 1 base, leaving 6 bases of the junction unmatched.

The gene calls are TRBV7-9 and TRBJ2-6; 8 bases fit TRBD1. V trimming: 2 bases; J trimming: 3 bases; junction bases outside the gene matches: 3. The germline gives CDR1 SEHNR, CDR2 FQNEAQ (reference sequence). The CDR3 has 16 amino acids. CDR3: CASSLQGAHGANVLTF. The CDR3 region has the DNA TGTGCCAGCAGCTTACAGGGGGCGCATGGGGCCAACGTCCTGACTTTC.

Details on this clone: Being one base from a much bigger clone, this may be a read error. This sequence joins TRBV6-4 and TRBJ2-3, with TRBD2 matching over 14 bases. The CDR3 loop spans 15 amino acids. Germline V CDR1 and CDR2: MRHNA, SNTAGT. With V trimmed by 4 bases and J by 4 bases, 1 base remained unmatched. In DNA form, the CDR3 reads TGTGCCAGCAGTGGACTAGCGGGAGGGCCAGATACGCAGTATTTT. Its translation: CASSGLAGGPDTQYF.

This sequence joins TRBV2 and TRBJ2-3; D may be TRBD2 (5 bases). V lost 0 bases, J lost 1 base, and 8 bases lay in between. The CDR3 is 15 residues long. CDR1 SNHLY and CDR2 FYNNEI come from the germline V gene. Here the CDR3 DNA reads TGTGCCAGCAGTGAAGCGGGAGAGGGCACAGATACGCAGTATTTT. Its protein is CASSEAGEGTDTQYF. Based on the CDR3 plus reference TRBV2 and TRBJ2-3, the full variable domain is EPEVTQTPSHQVTQMGQEVILRCVPISNHLYFYWYRQILGQKVEFLVSFYNNEISEKSEIFDDQFSVERPDGSNFTLKIRSTKLEDSAMYFCASSEAGEGTDTQYFGPGTRLTVL.

This clone was seen at least ten times. The V and J genes are TRBV2 and TRBJ2-2, with a weak D call TRBD2 (6 bases). Germline V gives CDR1 SNHLY, CDR2 FYNNEI. The CDR3 runs to 17 residues. The V end lost 2 bases, the J end lost 2 bases, and 15 bases lay between the germline ends. The CDR3 nucleotides read TGTGCCAGCAGTGAAAGATATTCGGGGGTCAACACCGGGGAGCTGTTTTTT. Protein: CASSERYSGVNTGELFF.

The CDR3, as DNA: TGTGCCAGTAGTATCGAGGGCCGGTCGAATGAGCAGTTCTTC. Its translation is CASSIEGRSNEQFF. V gene TRBV19 combines with J gene TRBJ2-1, with D perhaps TRBD2 (5 bases). The germline gives CDR1 LNHDA, CDR2 SQIVND (reference sequence). The germline V and J ends were trimmed by 3 bases and 7 bases, with 13 bases remaining between them. The CDR3 sequence is 14 residues long.

The chain links TRBV2 to TRBJ2-5, with 8 positions matching TRBD2. The CDR3 is 16 amino acids. Germline-derived CDR1 and CDR2 are SNHLY and FYNNEI. Unmatched junction bases numbered 11, after V lost 4 bases and J lost 4 bases. Here the CDR3 reads CASSVDERGLGETQYF. CDR3 nucleotides: TGTGCCAGCAGTGTGGACGAGCGGGGGCTCGGAGAGACCCAGTACTTC.

This sequence joins TRBV5-4 and TRBJ2-1; 10 bases line up with TRBD1. Germline V gives CDR1 SGHNT, CDR2 YYREEE (reference sequence). The CDR3 covers 14 residues. V was clipped by 4 bases and J by 7 bases; unmatched bases: 5. The CDR3 spells CASSLGQGLNEQFF. The CDR3 nucleotides are TGTGCCAGCAGCCTGGGACAGGGGTTAAATGAGCAGTTCTTC.

V gene TRBV5-6 combines with J gene TRBJ1-5; tentative D call: TRBD1 (5 bases). Per the germline V gene, CDR1 is SGHDT and CDR2 is YYEEEE. This CDR3 is built from 13 residues. V gave up 4 bases and J gave up 9 bases, with 14 bases separating them. The CDR3 here is CASSRGGVGPQHF. For the CDR3, the DNA is TGTGCCAGCAGCCGGGGAGGGGTAGGGCCCCAGCATTTT.

This chain joins TRBV12-3 or TRBV12-4 and TRBJ2-4, with TRBD1 as a possible D gene (6 bases). This CDR3 contains 13 residues. Trimming pared 3 bases from V and 5 bases from J, leaving 8 bases between. In DNA, the CDR3 is TGTGCCAGCAGTTTCCCAGGGGAAAACATTCAGTACTTC. Translating it yields CASSFPGENIQYF.

The chain employs TRBV11-2 and TRBJ2-7; a weak D match, TRBD1 (6 bases). The V gene's germline CDR1 is SGHAT and CDR2 FQNNGV. CDR3 size: 14 residues. Trimming stripped 5 bases from V and 7 bases from J, with 18 bases between. The CDR3 DNA reads as TGTGCCAGCAGCATGACACAGGGCCCGTGGGAGCAGTACTTC. Its translation is CASSMTQGPWEQYF.

The rearrangement joins TRBV2 to TRBJ2-7, with D hard to call. The CDR3 runs 14 residues. Germline CDR1 and CDR2: SNHLY and FYNNEI. Deletions cut 4 bases from V and 3 bases from J, with 13 bases between. CDR3 amino acids: CASSALAGNYEQYF. CDR3 DNA: TGTGCCAGCAGTGCTTTGGCAGGAAACTACGAGCAGTACTTC.

V usage is TRBV19 and J usage is TRBJ1-2, with TRBD1 matching 8 bases. Trimming cost V 4 bases and J 7 bases; bases outside gene matches: 2. Germline CDR1 and CDR2: LNHDA and SQIVND (reference sequence). The CDR3 is made up of 12 amino acids. The DNA of the CDR3 is TGTGCCAGTAGTACGGACAGGGTTGGCTACACCTTC. This translates into CASSTDRVGYTF.

The J gene is TRBJ2-2, the V gene TRBV7-3; 14 bases agree with TRBD2. This CDR3 has 16 amino acids. Germline trimming cut 4 bases from V and 6 bases from J; bases unmatched to any gene: 4. Germline V gives CDR1 SGHTA, CDR2 FQGTGA. The CDR3 reads CASSSGLAGVPGELFF. Here the CDR3 DNA reads TGTGCCAGCAGCTCGGGACTAGCGGGAGTCCCCGGGGAGCTGTTTTTT.

V usage is TRBV19 and J usage is TRBJ2-5; TRBD1 matches 10 bases. Germline CDR1 reads LNHDA; CDR2 reads SQIVND (reference sequence). The CDR3 is 16 residues long. With 5 bases clipped from V and 3 bases from J, the junction kept 9 bases outside the gene matches. CDR3 sequence: CASSSWDRGGEETQYF. The CDR3 bases are TGTGCCAGTAGTTCATGGGACAGGGGCGGAGAAGAGACCCAGTACTTC.

This rearrangement joins TRBV4-2 to TRBJ2-1; D call uncertain. V was cut by 0 bases and J by 4 bases, with 13 bases left in between. Germline lookup yields CDR1 LGHNA and CDR2 YNFKEQ. CDR3 length: 16 residues. CDR3 in DNA: TGTGCCAGCAGCCAAGAAGTCACCGACGGGTACAATGAGCAGTTCTTC. It codes for CASSQEVTDGYNEQFF.